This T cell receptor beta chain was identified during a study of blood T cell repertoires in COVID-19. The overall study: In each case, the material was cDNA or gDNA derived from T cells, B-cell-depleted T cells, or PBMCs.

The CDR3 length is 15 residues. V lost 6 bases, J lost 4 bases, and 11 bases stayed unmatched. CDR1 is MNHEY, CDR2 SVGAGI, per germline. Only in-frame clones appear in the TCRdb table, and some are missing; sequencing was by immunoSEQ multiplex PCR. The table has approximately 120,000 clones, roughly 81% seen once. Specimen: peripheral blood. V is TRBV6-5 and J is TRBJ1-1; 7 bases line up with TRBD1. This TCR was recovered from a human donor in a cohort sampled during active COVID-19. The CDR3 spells CASSYIDRAGTEAFF. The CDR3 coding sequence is TGTGCCAGCAGCTACATCGACAGGGCGGGCACTGAAGCTTTCTTT.